This T cell receptor beta chain appears in the sequencing data of a study of shared clonotypes between healthy human individuals. The split of CD4+ cells yielded CD45RA+ naive and CD45RA-negative memory subsets. The CDR3 length is 15 residues. Germline loops: CDR1 MDHEN, CDR2 SYDVKM. V lost 4 bases and J lost 10, with 22 bases in between. Clones were sequenced by immunoSEQ multiplex PCR, and TCRdb holds only the in-frame ones, with some missing. Among about 2.4 million clones listed, over 85% were seen once. The rearrangement links TRBV28 to TRBJ1-1; maybe TRBD1 (5 bases). Material for sequencing was naive CD4+ T cells from PBMCs. Subset reported: CD45RA+ positively selected. This sequence was found in a man between 18 and 29 years old in good health. Some clones in this sample may be carry-over from other donors' samples. The CDR3 DNA reads TGTGCCAGCAGTTCTGGGACCTACTCTCCCCTCAGAGCTTTCTTT. Protein product: CASSSGTYSPLRAFF.